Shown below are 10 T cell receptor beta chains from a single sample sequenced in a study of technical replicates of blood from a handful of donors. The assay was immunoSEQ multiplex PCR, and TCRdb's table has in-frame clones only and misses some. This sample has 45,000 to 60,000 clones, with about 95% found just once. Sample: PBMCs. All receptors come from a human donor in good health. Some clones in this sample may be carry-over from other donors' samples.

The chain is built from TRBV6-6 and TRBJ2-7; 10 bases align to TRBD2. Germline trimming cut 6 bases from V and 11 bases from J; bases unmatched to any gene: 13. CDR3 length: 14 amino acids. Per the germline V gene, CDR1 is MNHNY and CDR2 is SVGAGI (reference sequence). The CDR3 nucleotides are TGTGCCAGCAGGTCTACTAGCGGGATCGCGAGAGAGTACTTC. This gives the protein CASRSTSGIAREYF.

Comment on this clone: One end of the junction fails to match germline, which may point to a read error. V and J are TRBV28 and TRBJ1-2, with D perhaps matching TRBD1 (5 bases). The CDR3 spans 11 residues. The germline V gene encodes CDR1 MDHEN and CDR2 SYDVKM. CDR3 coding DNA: TGTGCCAGCGGCCACCACCGGGACTTCATCTTC. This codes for CASGHHRDFIF.

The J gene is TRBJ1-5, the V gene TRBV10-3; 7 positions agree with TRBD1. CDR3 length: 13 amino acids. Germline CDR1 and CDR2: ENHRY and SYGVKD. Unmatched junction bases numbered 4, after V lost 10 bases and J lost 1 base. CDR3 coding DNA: TGTGCCACTGGGACAGCAAGCAATCAGCCCCAGCATTTT. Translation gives CATGTASNQPQHF.

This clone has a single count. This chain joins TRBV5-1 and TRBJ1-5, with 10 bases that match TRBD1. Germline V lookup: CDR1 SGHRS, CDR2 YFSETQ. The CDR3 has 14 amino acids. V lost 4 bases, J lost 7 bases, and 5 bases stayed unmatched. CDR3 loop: CASSADRGSQPQHF. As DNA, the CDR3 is TGCGCCAGCAGCGCGGACAGGGGGTCCCAGCCCCAGCATTTT.

CDR3 DNA sequence: TGCGCCAGCAGCCAGACCGAGGTTAGCTCCTATAATTCACCCCTCCACTTT. Its protein is CASSQTEVSSYNSPLHF. The chain carries TRBV4-3 and TRBJ1-6, with D unresolved. Per germline, CDR1 LGHNA and CDR2 YSLEER. V was clipped by 3 bases and J by 0 bases, with 12 bases between them. The CDR3 has 17 amino acids.

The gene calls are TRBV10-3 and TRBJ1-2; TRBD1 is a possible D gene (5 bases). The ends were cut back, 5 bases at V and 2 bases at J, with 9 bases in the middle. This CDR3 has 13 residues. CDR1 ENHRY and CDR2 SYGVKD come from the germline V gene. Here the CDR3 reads CAISQGANYGYTF. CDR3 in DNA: TGTGCCATCAGTCAGGGCGCGAACTATGGCTACACCTTC.

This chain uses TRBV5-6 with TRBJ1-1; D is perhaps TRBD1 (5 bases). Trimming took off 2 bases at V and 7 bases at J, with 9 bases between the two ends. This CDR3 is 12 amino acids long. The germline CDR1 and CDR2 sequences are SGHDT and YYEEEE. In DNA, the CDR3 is TGTGCCAGCAGCTTTAGACAGAATGAAGCTTTCTTT. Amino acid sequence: CASSFRQNEAFF.

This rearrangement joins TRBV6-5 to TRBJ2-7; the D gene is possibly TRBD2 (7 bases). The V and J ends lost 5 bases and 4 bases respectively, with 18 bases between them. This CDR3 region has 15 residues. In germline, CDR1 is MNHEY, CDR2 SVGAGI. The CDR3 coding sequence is TGTGCCAGCAGTCTAGGGGGGGGGCGTTCGTACGAGCAGTACTTC. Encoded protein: CASSLGGGRSYEQYF.

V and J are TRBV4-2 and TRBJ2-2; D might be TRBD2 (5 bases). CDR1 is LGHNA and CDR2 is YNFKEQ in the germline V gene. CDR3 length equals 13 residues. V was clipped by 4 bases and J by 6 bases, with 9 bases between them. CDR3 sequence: CASSPPGAGELFF. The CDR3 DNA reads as TGTGCCAGCAGCCCCCCCGGGGCCGGGGAGCTGTTTTTT.

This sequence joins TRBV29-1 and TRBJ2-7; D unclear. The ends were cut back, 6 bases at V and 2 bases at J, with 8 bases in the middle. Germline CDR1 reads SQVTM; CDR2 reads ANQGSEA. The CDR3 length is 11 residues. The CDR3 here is CSVASAYEQYF. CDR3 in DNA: TGCAGCGTGGCGAGCGCCTACGAGCAGTACTTC.